This TCR beta chain was profiled in a study of cytomegalovirus exposure and HLA in healthy donors. There are 13 residues in the CDR3. CDR1 and CDR2 from the germline V gene are SEHNR and FQNEAQ (reference sequence). Trimming took 0 bases from V and 7 from J, leaving 6 bases between them. Healthy bone marrow donors supplied every sample. Whole-study findings and limits: The authors assumed roughly uniform sequencing depth across donors for presence/absence analyses. In a later analysis, TCR beta V- and J-gene trimming was associated with a missense DCLRE1C variant. Testing in vitro showed a few CMV-associated chains specific for CMV antigens.

As regards this clone: Its target is unknown.

PCR primers comprised 60 Vbeta and 13 Jbeta primers. Sequencing used immunoSEQ multiplex PCR; TCRdb keeps in-frame clones, though not all of them. Among more than 75,000 clones listed, roughly 74% were seen once. Sequenced material: PBMCs. The J gene is TRBJ2-2, the V gene TRBV7-9; no definite D call. This clonotype was obtained from a woman aged 45-60 years in good health and CMV-seropositive. DNA for the CDR3: TGTGCCAGCAGCTTAGCGCCGGGCGGGGAGCTGTTTTTT. Its protein product is CASSLAPGGELFF. Full variable domain (missing parts from reference TRBV7-9 and TRBJ2-2): DTGVSQNPRHKITKRGQNVTFRCDPISEHNRLYWYRQTLGQGPEFLTYFQNEAQLEKSRLLSDRFSAERPKGSFSTLEIQRTEQGDSAMYLCASSLAPGGELFFGEGSRLTVL.